This entry lists 22 T cell receptor beta chains sequenced from one sample in a study of T cell responses to AZD1222 COVID-19 vaccine. The method was immunoSEQ multiplex PCR; TCRdb's version includes in-frame clones alone and lacks a portion of them. Altogether around 53,000 clones are present, 75% to 90% being singletons, with the ten largest covering roughly a fifth. The sample was peripheral blood, taken on day 0 of MenACWY control vaccination. These receptors originate from an adult in good health.

The rearrangement joins TRBV3-1 (or the pseudogene TRBV3-2) to TRBJ2-5, with D uncertain. The germline V and J ends were trimmed by 3 bases and 13 bases, with 36 bases remaining between them. The V gene's germline CDR1 is LGHDT and CDR2 YNNKEL (reference sequence). This CDR3 is built from 19 residues. CDR3 residues: CASSQEPMHYFGPPSPSYF. CDR3 nucleotides: TGTGCCAGCAGCCAGGAACCAATGCATTACTTCGGCCCCCCTTCCCCCTCGTACTTC.

V is TRBV6-5 and J is TRBJ2-7; D might be TRBD2 (6 bases). The CDR3 runs 13 residues. Trimming took off 6 bases at V and 0 bases at J, with 9 bases between the two ends. Looked up from germline, CDR1 is MNHEY and CDR2 is SVGAGI. The CDR3 is CASRGRDSYEQYF. DNA of the CDR3: TGTGCCAGCAGGGGGCGGGACTCCTACGAGCAGTACTTC.

This chain connects TRBV6-5 to TRBJ2-2, with D perhaps given as TRBD1 or TRBD2 (5 bases each). The CDR3 runs 14 residues. Trimming removed 6 bases at V and 4 bases at J, with 12 bases between. Germline CDR1 reads MNHEY; CDR2 reads SVGAGI. The CDR3 reads CASRRDLTTGELFF. In DNA form, the CDR3 reads TGTGCCAGCAGGAGGGACCTAACCACCGGGGAGCTGTTTTTT.

This clone was observed a single time. The V gene is TRBV20-1, the J gene TRBJ2-2, with a possible D match to TRBD2 (6 bases). The germline gives CDR1 DFQATT, CDR2 SNEGSKA (reference sequence). The CDR3 has 18 amino acids. V shed 3 bases and J shed 4 bases, with 24 bases lying between them. The CDR3 DNA reads TGCAGTGCTAGTCCCAGCTCGGTGACTAGTTTAACCACCGGGGAGCTGTTTTTT. Its protein is CSASPSSVTSLTTGELFF.

V gene TRBV28 combines with J gene TRBJ1-2, with D possibly matching TRBD1 (5 bases). Germline V gene lookup returns CDR1 MDHEN and CDR2 SYDVKM. This CDR3 has 14 residues. Trimming removed 7 bases at V and 2 bases at J, with 14 bases between. CDR3 in DNA: TGTGCCAGCAAGAAGGGGCAGGGCAACTATGGCTACACCTTC. Its translation: CASKKGQGNYGYTF.

The CDR3 nucleotides are TGTGCCACCAGTAAGGACGGCTGGTCCTACAATGAGCAGTTCTTC. Encoded protein: CATSKDGWSYNEQFF. J is TRBJ2-1 and V is TRBV24-1; D not certain. Germline V gene data show CDR1 as KGHDR and CDR2 as SFDVKD. The V gene lost 6 bases and the J gene lost 1 base, with 12 bases spanning the gap. The length of the CDR3 is 15 residues.

The chain recombines TRBV5-1 with TRBJ2-1, with D tentatively TRBD2 (5 bases). Trimming removed 0 bases at V and 5 bases at J, with 6 bases between. The CDR3 is 13 amino acids. Germline CDR1 and CDR2: SGHRS and YFSETQ. The CDR3 loop is CASSLDGNNEQFF. DNA of the CDR3: TGCGCCAGCAGCTTGGACGGGAACAATGAGCAGTTCTTC.

The chain has TRBV7-6 and TRBJ2-6, with unresolved D. V shed 5 bases and J shed 0 bases, with 17 bases lying between them. In germline, CDR1 is SGHVS, CDR2 FNYEAQ. The CDR3 runs to 18 residues. The CDR3 is CASSPSRISRSGANVLTF. CDR3 nucleotide sequence: TGTGCCAGCAGCCCGAGTAGGATCTCACGCTCTGGGGCCAACGTCCTGACTTTC.

This rearrangement joins TRBV5-1 to TRBJ2-3; D unresolved. CDR3 length equals 13 residues. V lost 1 base, J lost 4 bases, and 7 bases lay in between. Germline loops: CDR1 SGHRS, CDR2 YFSETQ. The CDR3 here is CASSLRSSDTQYF. CDR3 sequence (DNA): TGCGCCAGCAGCTTGAGAAGCTCAGATACGCAGTATTTT.

The J gene is TRBJ2-5, the V gene TRBV20-1, with 13 bases lining up with TRBD2. From germline, CDR1 is DFQATT and CDR2 SNEGSKA (reference sequence). The CDR3 extends over 16 amino acids. The V gene end was trimmed by 3 bases and the J gene end by 5 bases; junction bases not matched to a gene: 9. CDR3 coding DNA: TGCAGTGCTAGTCTCCGGACTAGCGGGAGAAAGGAGACCCAGTACTTC. Residues: CSASLRTSGRKETQYF.

The V call is TRBV6-2 or TRBV6-3, the J call TRBJ1-1; D remains ambiguous. The CDR3 runs to 15 residues. The V end lost 0 bases, the J end lost 1 base, and 9 bases lay between the germline ends. Per the germline V gene, CDR1 is MNHEY and CDR2 is SVGEGT. In DNA, the CDR3 is TGTGCCAGCAGTTACTCGGGTAAGGGGAACACTGAAGCTTTCTTT. Translated: CASSYSGKGNTEAFF.

V usage is TRBV5-6 and J usage is TRBJ1-6; weak D call: TRBD1 (5 bases). Germline V gene data show CDR1 as SGHDT and CDR2 as YYEEEE. The CDR3 contains 13 residues. Between the trimmed V and J ends, which lost 5 bases and 9 bases, there was a span of 12 bases. CDR3: CASSPGFGSPLHF. In DNA form, the CDR3 reads TGTGCCAGCAGTCCAGGGTTTGGTTCACCCCTCCACTTT.

This clone has a single count. The rearrangement joins TRBV4-1 to TRBJ2-6; possibly TRBD1 or TRBD2 for D (6 bases each). Trimming shortened V by 3 bases and J by 0 bases, and 12 bases separated the two germline ends. The CDR3 is made up of 17 amino acids. The germline V gene encodes CDR1 MGHRA and CDR2 YSYEKL. The CDR3 reads CASSHAGGGSGANVLTF. The CDR3 region has the DNA TGCGCCAGCAGCCATGCCGGGGGCGGCTCTGGGGCCAACGTCCTGACTTTC.

The chain couples TRBV28 to TRBJ2-4; 9 bases agree with TRBD2. The CDR3 totals 14 residues. The germline CDR1 and CDR2 sequences are MDHEN and SYDVKM. The V and J ends lost 1 base and 7 bases, in that order; junction bases with no gene match: 2. The CDR3 loop reads CASSLYGTSNIQYF. As DNA, the CDR3 is TGTGCCAGCAGTTTATACGGGACTAGCAACATTCAGTACTTC.

The V gene is TRBV3-1 (or the pseudogene TRBV3-2), the J gene TRBJ2-1; 11 positions agree with TRBD2. The CDR3 has 16 amino acids. With 4 bases clipped from V and 0 bases from J, the junction kept 2 bases outside the gene matches. Germline CDR1 LGHDT, CDR2 YNNKEL (reference sequence). CDR3 in DNA: TGTGCCAGCAGCCGTACTAGCGGGAGCTCCTACAATGAGCAGTTCTTC. This encodes CASSRTSGSSYNEQFF.

This chain connects TRBV6-2 or TRBV6-3 to TRBJ2-5, with no clear D. Trimming removed 4 bases from V and 3 bases from J, with 12 bases in between. This CDR3 contains 14 residues. Germline lookup yields CDR1 MNHEY and CDR2 SVGEGT. CDR3 in DNA: TGTGCCAGCAGTTTTGTTAGCAGAGAAGAGACCCAGTACTTC. Protein product: CASSFVSREETQYF.

This chain connects TRBV3-1 (or the pseudogene TRBV3-2) to TRBJ2-5; the match to TRBD2 covers 11 bases. Unmatched junction bases numbered 14, after V lost 0 bases and J lost 5 bases. The CDR3 is 19 amino acids. Germline V gene lookup returns CDR1 LGHDT and CDR2 YNNKEL (reference sequence). The CDR3 region is CASSQDVAGGPGGGETQYF. Written as DNA, the CDR3 is TGTGCCAGCAGCCAAGACGTAGCGGGAGGGCCGGGTGGGGGCGAGACCCAGTACTTC.

This clone was counted a single time. The chain employs TRBV19 and TRBJ2-2, with a tentative D call TRBD2 (6 bases). The ends were cut back, 9 bases at V and 3 bases at J, with 14 bases in the middle. This CDR3 spans 14 amino acids. Germline V gene sequence: CDR1 LNHDA, CDR2 SQIVND (reference sequence). The CDR3 loop is CASSSGGYTGELFF. CDR3 DNA: TGTGCCAGCAGTTCTGGAGGGTACACCGGGGAGCTGTTTTTT.

This clone is categorized as large. The J gene is TRBJ2-3, the V gene TRBV4-2; 12 bases match TRBD2. CDR1 and CDR2 (germline): LGHNA, YNFKEQ. V lost 4 bases to trimming and J lost 4 bases; unmatched junction nucleotides: 6. CDR3 length: 16 residues. As DNA, the CDR3 is TGTGCCAGCAGCCGCCGACTAGCGGGAGAGGCAGATACGCAGTATTTT. Amino acids: CASSRRLAGEADTQYF.

CDR3 residues: CASSLVAGSSPLHF. CDR3 DNA: TGTGCCAGCAGCTTAGTCGCAGGGAGTTCACCCCTCCACTTT. The chain combines TRBV7-2 with TRBJ1-6; possibly TRBD1 for D (5 bases). The CDR3 loop spans 14 amino acids. Germline V lookup: CDR1 SGHTA, CDR2 FQGNSA. Deletions cut 1 base from V and 9 bases from J, with 10 bases between.

The chain combines TRBV18 with TRBJ2-6, with 10 bases that match TRBD1. Trimming cost V 1 base and J 4 bases; bases outside gene matches: 4. Looked up from germline, CDR1 is KGHSH and CDR2 is LQKENI. The CDR3 runs to 17 residues. The CDR3 sequence: CASSPRDRGSGANVLTF. The CDR3, as DNA: TGTGCCAGCTCACCACGGGACAGGGGTTCCGGGGCCAACGTCCTGACTTTC.

The rearrangement joins TRBV19 to TRBJ1-1; D gene uncertain. Looked up from germline, CDR1 is LNHDA and CDR2 is SQIVND (reference sequence). This CDR3 comprises 13 residues. V was shortened by 2 bases and J by 5 bases, with 9 bases between the two germline ends. The CDR3 DNA reads as TGTGCCAGTAGTATATCCCTAGGGACTGAAGCTTTCTTT. Its protein is CASSISLGTEAFF.